This T cell receptor (beta chain) comes out of a study of identical twins. Study observations and caveats: Partial confounding of zero-insertion analyses by invariant MAIT and iNKT cells was possible. Cord blood beta clonotypes that were abundant carried fewer insertions, and memory repertoires showed no such trend.

It was template switching that added a universal primer site, and there were unique molecular identifiers on the cDNA. TCRdb reprocessed the 5' RACE reads with MiXCR, giving one entry per CDR3 protein. The sample has hundreds of thousands of distinct CDR3 sequences; approximately 6.1% are singletons. No donor was unhealthy or non-Caucasian. This clonotype appeared many times. What it binds is unknown. The germline V and J ends were trimmed by 3 bases and 2 bases, with 11 bases remaining between them. The CDR3 contains 14 residues. Per the germline V gene, CDR1 is SGHTA and CDR2 is FQGNSA. This clonotype originated in a man younger than 35 in good health. V usage is TRBV7-2 and J usage is TRBJ2-7; D is possibly TRBD2 (5 bases). Sequencing was carried out using naive T cells sorted from blood. The CDR3 DNA reads as TGTGCCAGCAGCTTCGGTCCCGGGACCTACGAGCAGTACTTC. Translating gives CASSFGPGTYEQYF.